This T cell receptor beta chain originates from a study of blood T cells in healthy people across ages. Then a second PCR, running roughly 7 to 11 cycles, was carried out with a sample-barcoded 5' primer and a J-beta primer mix. Unique molecular identifiers of 12 random nucleotides labeled each cDNA. Each CDR3 protein is one row after TCRdb ran MiXCR on the 5' RACE reads. Found here are under 2,000,000 distinct CDR3 sequences, about 50% of them singletons; the top ten hold approximately 2%. Trimming took off 7 bases at V and 4 bases at J, with 13 bases between the two ends. The CDR3 loop spans 12 amino acids. CDR1 is SQVTM and CDR2 is ANQGSEA in the germline V gene. Samples had at least 7 million PBMCs isolated from them. At least 5.5 micrograms of total RNA were extracted per sample.

The chain joins TRBV29-1 to TRBJ1-2; D gene ambiguous. Sequenced sample: blood. The TCR sequence derives from a woman aged 40 to 50 in good health. This CDR3 reads CSAQQRSYGYTF. The DNA for the CDR3 is TGCAGCGCACAACAGCGATCCTATGGCTACACCTTC.